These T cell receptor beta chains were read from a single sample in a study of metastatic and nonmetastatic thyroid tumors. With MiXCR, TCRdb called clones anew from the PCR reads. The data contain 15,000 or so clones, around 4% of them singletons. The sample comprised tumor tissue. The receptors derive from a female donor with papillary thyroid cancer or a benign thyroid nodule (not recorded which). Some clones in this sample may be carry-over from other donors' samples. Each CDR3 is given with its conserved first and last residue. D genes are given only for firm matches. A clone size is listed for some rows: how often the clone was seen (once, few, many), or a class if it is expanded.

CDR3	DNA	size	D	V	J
CASSLGGYSYEQYF	TGTGCCAGTTCCTTGGGGGGCTACTCCTACGAGCAGTACTTC	-	-	TRBV19	TRBJ2-7
CATRAVGFYTQYF	TGTGCCACCAGGGCCGTGGGGTTCTATACACAGTATTTT	-	-	TRBV24-1	TRBJ2-3
CASSPLGPAGGYEQYF	TGTGCCAGCAGTCCATTAGGGCCAGCGGGAGGGTACGAGCAGTACTTC	-	TRBD2	TRBV27	TRBJ2-7
CASSEGGDTDGYTF	TGTGCCAGCAGTGAAGGGGGAGATACAGATGGCTACACCTTC	few	-	TRBV6-1	TRBJ1-2
CAWSVGETQYF	TGTGCCTGGAGTGTTGGCGAGACCCAGTACTTC	few	-	TRBV30	TRBJ2-5
CASRGQGGLLNTEAFF	TGTGCCAGCAGGGGACAGGGAGGGTTGTTGAACACTGAAGCTTTCTTT	few	TRBD1	TRBV6-1	TRBJ1-1
CASSSRGSQPQHF	TGTGCCAGCAGTTCCAGGGGGAGCCAGCCCCAGCATTTT	-	TRBD1	TRBV28	TRBJ1-5
CASSGTGFGELFF	TGTGCCAGCAGTGGAACAGGGTTCGGGGAGCTGTTTTTT	few	-	TRBV6-1	TRBJ2-2
CASSLGSVPEVPLHF	TGTGCCAGCAGTCTCGGGTCGGTGCCGGAGGTCCCCCTCCACTTT	few	-	TRBV27	TRBJ1-6
CASSSPFEQYF	TGTGCCAGCAGTTCCCCCTTCGAGCAGTACTTC	-	-	TRBV28	TRBJ2-7
CAWSEGAEGYTF	TGTGCCTGGAGTGAGGGGGCTGAAGGCTACACCTTC	few	TRBD1	TRBV30	TRBJ1-2
CASSERGWRQPQHF	TGTGCCAGCAGTGAACGGGGGTGGAGGCAGCCCCAGCATTTT	few	-	TRBV6-1	TRBJ1-5
CASSETGTSGTDTQYF	TGTGCCAGCAGTGAAACCGGGACTAGCGGGACAGATACGCAGTATTTT	few	TRBD2	TRBV6-4	TRBJ2-3
CASSALIGVYQPQHF	TGTGCCAGCAGTGCCCTAATTGGGGTCTATCAGCCCCAGCATTTT	few	-	TRBV6-2/TRBV6-3	TRBJ1-5
CASSGQGGQPQHF	TGTGCCAGCAGCGGACAGGGAGGGCAGCCCCAGCATTTT	few	TRBD1	TRBV6-1	TRBJ1-5
CASRPTGFNQPQHF	TGTGCCAGCAGGCCAACAGGGTTCAATCAGCCCCAGCATTTT	few	-	TRBV2	TRBJ1-5